This T cell receptor (beta chain) was sequenced during a study of cytomegalovirus exposure and HLA in healthy donors. Study-level results: Later analysis indicated greater clonal expansion among HLA-associated TCR beta chains than among equally common other chains. Confirmation was obtained in vitro that a few CMV-associated chains are specific for CMV antigens.

Of note for this clone: No antigen is known for it.

Primers for the PCR totalled 60 Vbeta and 13 Jbeta. Measured with immunoSEQ multiplex PCR; TCRdb has only the in-frame clones, and not every one. The table has 87,000 or so clones, approximately 80% seen once. This CDR3 comprises 14 residues. The germline V gene encodes CDR1 SGHRS and CDR2 YFSETQ. V lost 0 bases to trimming and J lost 7 bases, with 13 bases between them. Sequenced sample: PBMCs. The chain couples TRBV5-1 to TRBJ2-5, with a weak D call TRBD2 (5 bases). The source is a woman in her thirties or forties in good health and CMV-seronegative. CDR3 sequence reads: CASSLGGSAPTQYF. CDR3 DNA sequence: TGCGCCAGCAGCTTGGGCGGGTCTGCCCCGACCCAGTACTTC.